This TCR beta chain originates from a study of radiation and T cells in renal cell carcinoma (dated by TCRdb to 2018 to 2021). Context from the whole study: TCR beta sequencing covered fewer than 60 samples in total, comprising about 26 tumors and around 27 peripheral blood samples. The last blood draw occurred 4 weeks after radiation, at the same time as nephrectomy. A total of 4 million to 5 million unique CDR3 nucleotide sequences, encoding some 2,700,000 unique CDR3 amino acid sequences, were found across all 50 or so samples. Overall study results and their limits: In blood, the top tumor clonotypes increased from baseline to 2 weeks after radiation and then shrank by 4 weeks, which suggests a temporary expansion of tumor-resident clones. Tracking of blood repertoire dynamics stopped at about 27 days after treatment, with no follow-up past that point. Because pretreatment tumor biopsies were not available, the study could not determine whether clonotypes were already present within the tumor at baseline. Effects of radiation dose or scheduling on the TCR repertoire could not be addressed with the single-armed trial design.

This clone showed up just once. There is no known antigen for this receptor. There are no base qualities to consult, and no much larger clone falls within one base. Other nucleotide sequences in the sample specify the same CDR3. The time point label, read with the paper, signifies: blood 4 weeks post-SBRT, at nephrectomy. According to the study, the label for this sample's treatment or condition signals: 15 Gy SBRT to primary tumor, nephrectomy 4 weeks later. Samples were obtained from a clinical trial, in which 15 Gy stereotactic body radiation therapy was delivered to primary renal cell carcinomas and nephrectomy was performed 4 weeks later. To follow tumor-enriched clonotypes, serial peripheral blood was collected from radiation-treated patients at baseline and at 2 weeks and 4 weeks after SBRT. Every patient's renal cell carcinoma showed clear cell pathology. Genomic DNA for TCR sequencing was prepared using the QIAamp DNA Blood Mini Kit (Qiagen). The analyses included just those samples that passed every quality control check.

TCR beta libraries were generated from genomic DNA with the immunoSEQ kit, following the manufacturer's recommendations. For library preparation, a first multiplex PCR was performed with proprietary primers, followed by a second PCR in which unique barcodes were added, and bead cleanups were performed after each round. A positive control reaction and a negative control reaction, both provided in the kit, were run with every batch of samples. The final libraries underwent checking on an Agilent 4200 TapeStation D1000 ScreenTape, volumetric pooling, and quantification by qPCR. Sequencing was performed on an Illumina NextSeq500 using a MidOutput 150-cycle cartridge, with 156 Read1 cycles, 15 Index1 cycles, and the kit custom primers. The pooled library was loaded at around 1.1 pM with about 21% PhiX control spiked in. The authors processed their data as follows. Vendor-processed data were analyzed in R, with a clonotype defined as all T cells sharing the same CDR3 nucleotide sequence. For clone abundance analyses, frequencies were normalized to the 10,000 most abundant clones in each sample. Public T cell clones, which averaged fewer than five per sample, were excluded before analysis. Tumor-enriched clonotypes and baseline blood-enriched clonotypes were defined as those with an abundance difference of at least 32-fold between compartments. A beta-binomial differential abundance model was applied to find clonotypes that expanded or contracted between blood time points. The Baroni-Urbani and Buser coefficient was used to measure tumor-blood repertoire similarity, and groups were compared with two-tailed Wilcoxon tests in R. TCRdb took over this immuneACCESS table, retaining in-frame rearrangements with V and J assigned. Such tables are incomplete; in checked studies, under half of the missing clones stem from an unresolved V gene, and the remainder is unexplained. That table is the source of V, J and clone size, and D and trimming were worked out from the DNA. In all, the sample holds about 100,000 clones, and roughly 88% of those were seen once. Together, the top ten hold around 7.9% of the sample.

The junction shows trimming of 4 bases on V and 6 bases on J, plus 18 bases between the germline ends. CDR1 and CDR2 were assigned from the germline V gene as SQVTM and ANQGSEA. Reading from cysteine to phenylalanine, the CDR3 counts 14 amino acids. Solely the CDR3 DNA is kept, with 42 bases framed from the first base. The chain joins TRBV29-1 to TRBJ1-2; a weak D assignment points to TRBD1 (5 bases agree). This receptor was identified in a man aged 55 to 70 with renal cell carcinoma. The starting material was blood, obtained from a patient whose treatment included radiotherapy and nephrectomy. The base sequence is TGCAGCGTTGTCGGCGGGGGAGGGAGTAATGGCTACACCTTC. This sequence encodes CSVVGGGGSNGYTF.